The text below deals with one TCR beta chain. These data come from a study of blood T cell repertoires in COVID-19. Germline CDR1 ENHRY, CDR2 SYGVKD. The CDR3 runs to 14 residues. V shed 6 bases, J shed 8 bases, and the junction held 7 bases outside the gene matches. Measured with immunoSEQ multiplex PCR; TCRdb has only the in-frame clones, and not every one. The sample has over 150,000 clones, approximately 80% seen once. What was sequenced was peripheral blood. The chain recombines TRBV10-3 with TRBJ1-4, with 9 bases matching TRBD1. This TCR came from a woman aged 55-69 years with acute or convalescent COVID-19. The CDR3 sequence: CAISRTGEWEKLFF. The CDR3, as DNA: TGTGCCATCAGCAGGACAGGGGAATGGGAAAAACTGTTTTTT.